These 19 T cell receptor beta chains originate from one sample sequenced in a study of CD8+ T cells in alopecia areata (dated by TCRdb to the late 2010s). Library construction relied on the immunoSEQ multiplex PCR assay. RNA was extracted from all samples and reverse transcribed into cDNA, which served as template for TCR sequencing. TCRdb holds this immuneACCESS table with in-frame rearrangements only. Some clones are missing; in checked studies, unresolved V genes explain under half, and the rest has no known cause. Within this sample are over 200,000 clones, with about three fifths of them counted one time only. In total, the top ten clones hold around 4.2% of the sample. The time point label corresponds to: more than three weeks on oral tofacitinib. The intended sense of this specimen's treatment or condition label: oral pan-JAK inhibitor, 5-10 mg twice daily. This specimen consisted of CD4+ T cells sorted from blood, obtained at week 4, from a patient treated with tofacitinib. Receptors were obtained from a human donor with alopecia areata.

The J gene is TRBJ2-7, the V gene TRBV29-1; D is possibly TRBD1 (6 bases). V was pared by 6 bases and J by 7 bases, with 13 bases between. From germline, CDR1 is SQVTM and CDR2 ANQGSEA. The CDR3 totals 11 residues. The CDR3: CSVYREREQYF. CDR3 DNA: TGCAGCGTCTACAGGGAGCGGGAGCAGTACTTC.

The V and J genes are TRBV11-2 and TRBJ2-7, with 8 bases matching TRBD1. Germline-derived CDR1 and CDR2 are SGHAT and FQNNGV. Trimming took 5 bases from V and 4 from J; bases not matched to a gene: 7. The CDR3 has 14 amino acids. The CDR3 sequence: CASSAGTGPYEQYF. CDR3 DNA sequence: TGTGCCAGCAGCGCCGGGACAGGCCCGTACGAGCAGTACTTC. Supplemented by reference TRBV11-2 and TRBJ2-7, the full variable domain reads EAGVAQSPRYKIIEKRQSVAFWCNPISGHATLYWYQQILGQGPKLLIQFQNNGVVDDSQLPKDRFSAERLKGVDSTLKIQPAKLEDSAVYLCASSAGTGPYEQYFGPGTRLTVT.

This clone was counted a single time. The chain joins TRBV4-3 to TRBJ1-2, with D tentatively TRBD1 (5 bases). Trimming stripped 0 bases from V and 8 bases from J, with 16 bases between. The germline CDR1 and CDR2 sequences are LGHNA and YSLEER. This CDR3 has 15 amino acids. CDR3 loop: CASSQDHLGAGGYTF. The CDR3 nucleotides read TGCGCCAGCAGCCAAGATCATTTGGGCGCAGGGGGCTACACCTTC.

On this clone: Other DNA sequences in the sample encode the same CDR3. The chain uses TRBV6-6 and TRBJ1-2; D is possibly TRBD1 (5 bases). V was pared by 2 bases and J by 4 bases, with 14 bases between. This CDR3 has 15 residues. CDR1 and CDR2 from the germline V gene are MNHNY and SVGAGI (reference sequence). CDR3 DNA sequence: TGTGCCAGCAGTTACGGGCAGGGCGGCGGCTATGGCTACACCTTC. Translating it yields CASSYGQGGGYGYTF.

The gene calls are TRBV30 and TRBJ1-5, with 7 bases that match TRBD1. Germline CDR1 reads GTSNPN; CDR2 reads SVGIG (reference sequence). This CDR3 comprises 14 residues. Losses at the gene ends were 8 bases for V and 4 bases for J; bases not matched to a gene: 11. The CDR3, as DNA: TGTGCCGGGGCGTGGACAGGACGAAATCAGCCCCAGCATTTT. It yields the protein CAGAWTGRNQPQHF.

The chain joins TRBV27 to TRBJ2-5, with 12 bases identical to TRBD2. The CDR3 has 16 residues. V lost 3 bases and J lost 2; bases outside the gene matches: 4. Germline values: CDR1 MNHEY, CDR2 SMNVEV (reference sequence). This CDR3 reads CASSFLGTSGQETQYF. As DNA, the CDR3 is TGTGCCAGCAGTTTCCTTGGGACTAGCGGGCAAGAGACCCAGTACTTC.

This clone was observed a single time. V gene TRBV4-1 combines with J gene TRBJ1-2, with 9 bases matching TRBD1. There are 15 residues in the CDR3. Trimming at V came to 3 bases and at J to 10 bases, leaving 12 bases not matched to a gene. Germline loops: CDR1 MGHRA, CDR2 YSYEKL. CDR3 protein: CASSQRVGTGSFYTF. DNA for the CDR3: TGCGCCAGCAGCCAGCGCGTGGGGACAGGGTCTTTCTACACCTTC.

This CDR3 is CASSQRTTFREQFF. CDR3 nucleotides: TGCGCCAGCAGTCAGAGAACTACCTTCCGGGAGCAGTTCTTC. This chain connects TRBV23-1 to TRBJ2-1; D not certain. TRBV23-1 is an open reading frame whose function is uncertain. The CDR3 length is 14 residues. V was pared by 3 bases and J by 10 bases, with 16 bases between.

This chain connects TRBV5-5 to TRBJ2-7, with 8 bases aligning to TRBD1. Germline V gene sequence: CDR1 SGHKS, CDR2 YYEKEE (reference sequence). Germline trimming cut 4 bases from V and 7 bases from J; bases unmatched to any gene: 10. The CDR3 has 14 residues. Written as DNA, the CDR3 is TGTGCCAGCAGCACCCAGGGGGCGACGTGGGAGCAGTACTTC. It yields the protein CASSTQGATWEQYF.

The sample holds a few counts of this clone. V and J are TRBV5-1 and TRBJ2-5, with 13 nucleotides matching TRBD2. This CDR3 has 16 amino acids. The J segment lost 5 bases and the V segment lost 3 bases, leaving 7 bases of the junction unmatched. Germline loops: CDR1 SGHRS, CDR2 YFSETQ. The CDR3 loop is CASSWGTSGERETQYF. CDR3 bases: TGCGCCAGCAGCTGGGGGACTAGCGGGGAGAGGGAGACCCAGTACTTC. Based on the CDR3 plus reference TRBV5-1 and TRBJ2-5, the full variable domain is KAGVTQTPRYLIKTRGQQVTLSCSPISGHRSVSWYQQTPGQGLQFLFEYFSETQRNKGNFPGRFSGRQFSNSRSEMNVSTLELGDSALYLCASSWGTSGERETQYFGPGTRLLVL.

This clone was seen a few times. The V and J genes are TRBV29-1 and TRBJ2-1; TRBD2 agrees at 8 bases. The germline V gene has CDR1 SQVTM and CDR2 ANQGSEA. Losses at the gene ends were 4 bases for V and 3 bases for J; bases not matched to a gene: 5. The CDR3 extends over 14 amino acids. The CDR3 DNA is TGCAGCGTTGTGGTCAGCGGGGGCTACAATGAGCAGTTCTTC. As protein: CSVVVSGGYNEQFF.

The J gene is TRBJ2-3, the V gene TRBV4-2; D not certain. This CDR3 spans 13 amino acids. Trimming left V 1 base short and J 2 bases short, with 4 bases between. Germline CDR1 LGHNA, CDR2 YNFKEQ. The DNA for the CDR3 is TGTGCCAGCAGCCAAGGAGTCACAGATACGCAGTATTTT. Protein: CASSQGVTDTQYF.

The V gene is TRBV2, the J gene TRBJ2-3, with 7 bases aligning to TRBD2. Germline V gene data show CDR1 as SNHLY and CDR2 as FYNNEI. After removal of 1 base from V and 3 bases from J, the junction contained 7 bases not matched to a gene. CDR3 length equals 16 residues. CDR3 DNA: TGTGCCAGCAGTGAAGAGGGATGGCGGGGGACAGATACGCAGTATTTT. Its translation: CASSEEGWRGTDTQYF.

V and J are TRBV5-1 and TRBJ1-6; no reliable D call. Germline values: CDR1 SGHRS, CDR2 YFSETQ. The CDR3 sequence is 18 residues long. V was pared by 4 bases and J by 10 bases, with 27 bases between. CDR3 sequence (DNA): TGCGCCAGCAGCGACCCTACCGCGTCCGGGCGCCAAGGCTCACCCCTCCACTTT. Its translation: CASSDPTASGRQGSPLHF.

The V and J genes are TRBV27 and TRBJ1-5; possibly TRBD1 for D (6 bases). Germline V lookup: CDR1 MNHEY, CDR2 SMNVEV (reference sequence). V lost 8 bases and J lost 0, with 14 bases in between. The CDR3 has 15 residues. CDR3 DNA sequence: TGTGCCAGCGGGAGGGACACTTATAGCAATCAGCCCCAGCATTTT. Protein: CASGRDTYSNQPQHF.

This clone has a single count. The V and J genes are TRBV7-2 and TRBJ2-7; 8 positions agree with TRBD1. After removal of 0 bases from V and 8 bases from J, the junction contained 3 bases not matched to a gene. Germline-derived CDR1 and CDR2 are SGHTA and FQGNSA. This CDR3 contains 13 residues. This CDR3 reads CASSLAGQVQQYF. CDR3 sequence (DNA): TGTGCCAGCAGCTTAGCGGGACAGGTTCAGCAGTACTTC.

This chain joins TRBV6-5 and TRBJ2-7; D uncertain. The V and J ends lost 6 bases and 3 bases respectively, with 9 bases between them. The germline gives CDR1 MNHEY, CDR2 SVGAGI. CDR3 length equals 12 residues. The CDR3 reads CASRSSLYEQYF. CDR3 coding DNA: TGTGCCAGCAGAAGTTCCCTCTACGAGCAGTACTTC.

The J gene is TRBJ2-1, the V gene TRBV15, with 9 positions matching TRBD2. V was pared by 4 bases and J by 10 bases, with 14 bases of the junction left unmatched. The V gene's germline CDR1 is LNHNV and CDR2 YYDKDF (reference sequence). This CDR3 has 16 residues. The CDR3 here is CATSILAGRHHREQFF. The CDR3 DNA reads TGTGCCACCAGCATCCTAGCGGGACGCCACCACAGAGAGCAGTTCTTC.

The chain carries TRBV6-5 and TRBJ2-5; 13 nucleotides match TRBD2. J was trimmed by 2 bases and V by 7 bases; bases with no gene match: 4. This CDR3 has 15 residues. CDR1 MNHEY and CDR2 SVGAGI come from the germline V gene. This CDR3 reads CASTSGLAGQETQYF. The DNA for the CDR3 is TGTGCCAGCACTTCGGGACTAGCGGGACAAGAGACCCAGTACTTC.